These 14 T cell receptor beta chains originate from one sample sequenced in a study of response to subunit inactivated influenza vaccine (dated by TCRdb to the late 2010s). Libraries were prepared through RT-PCR. These reads were obtained on an Illumina HiSeq 2500. TCRdb reanalyzed the raw reads on its own, using fastp at Q25 for trimming and MiXCR for clone calling, and kept in-frame beta chains. Each record represents a unique CDR3 protein, reported with the most common genes and DNA among its rows. In this sample the table shows about 480,000 distinct CDR3 sequences, about 25% of which occur a single time. In total, the top ten clones hold approximately 1.9% of the sample. This specimen consisted of CD4+ T cells sorted from PBMCs, obtained about 5 days after vaccination. The receptors derive from a man in his forties or fifties who received an inactivated influenza vaccine. Donor details come from another sample of the same person, matched by shared clones.

The rearrangement links TRBV5-4 to TRBJ2-3, with 10 bases lining up with TRBD2. From germline, CDR1 is SGHNT and CDR2 YYREEE (reference sequence). V lost 0 bases to trimming and J lost 4 bases; unmatched junction nucleotides: 8. The CDR3 totals 17 residues. The DNA for the CDR3 is TGTGCCAGCAGCTTGGCGGCTAGCGGGAGATCCCCAGATACGCAGTATTTT. Its protein is CASSLAASGRSPDTQYF.

This clonotype turned up a few times. This chain connects TRBV6-1 to TRBJ2-1; D is unclear. The germline gives CDR1 MNHNS, CDR2 SASEGT. Trimming removed 2 bases from V and 6 bases from J, with 5 bases in between. The CDR3 loop spans 12 amino acids. CDR3 in amino acids: CASSEITNEQFF. The CDR3, as DNA: TGTGCCAGCAGTGAAATAACCAATGAGCAGTTCTTC.

The chain links TRBV3-1 to TRBJ1-6; possibly TRBD1 for D (6 bases). V was cut by 4 bases and J by 6 bases, with 19 bases left in between. The length of the CDR3 is 17 residues. Germline V gene data show CDR1 as LGHDT and CDR2 as YNNKEL (reference sequence). CDR3 coding DNA: TGTGCCAGCAGCCGAGGAGCGGGGGCCCCTCTTAATTCACCCCTCCACTTT. Protein: CASSRGAGAPLNSPLHF.

Only a few counts were recorded for this clonotype. V gene TRBV7-9 combines with J gene TRBJ2-7; D gene unclear. Germline V CDR1 and CDR2: SEHNR, FQNEAQ (reference sequence). The CDR3 contains 13 residues. Between the trimmed V and J ends, which lost 5 bases and 4 bases, there was a span of 12 bases. In DNA, the CDR3 is TGTGCCAGCAGCCCCCCGGGTGCTTACGAGCAGTACTTC. It is translated as CASSPPGAYEQYF.

This clonotype has just a few counts. The J gene is TRBJ2-3, the V gene TRBV7-2; TRBD1 matches at 9 bases. Germline CDR1 SGHTA, CDR2 FQGNSA. V lost 1 base and J lost 3; bases outside the gene matches: 5. CDR3 size: 16 residues. The CDR3 DNA reads TGTGCCAGCAGCTTAGGAGGGACAGGGATGACAGATACGCAGTATTTT. Amino acid sequence: CASSLGGTGMTDTQYF.

This chain connects TRBV20-1 to TRBJ2-7; 9 nucleotides match TRBD2. CDR1 is DFQATT and CDR2 is SNEGSKA in the germline V gene (reference sequence). The CDR3 extends over 12 amino acids. Trimming took 7 bases from V and 5 from J; bases not matched to a gene: 6. As DNA, the CDR3 is TGCAGTGGGGCGGGAGGGCCCCACGAGCAGTACTTC. This encodes CSGAGGPHEQYF.

There are a few counts of this clonotype. The chain recombines TRBV7-9 with TRBJ2-5; the D gene could be TRBD1 or TRBD2 (5 bases each). The CDR3 runs 15 residues. Germline assignment: CDR1 SEHNR and CDR2 FQNEAQ (reference sequence). V lost 5 bases and J lost 4, with 17 bases in between. CDR3 DNA sequence: TGTGCCAGCAGCCTCATCGGGGCGGTAGGAGAGACCCAGTACTTC. It codes for CASSLIGAVGETQYF.

This chain joins TRBV5-1 and TRBJ2-1, with 8 positions matching TRBD1. V was pared by 0 bases and J by 8 bases, with 10 bases of the junction left unmatched. CDR1 and CDR2 (germline): SGHRS, YFSETQ. CDR3 length: 16 amino acids. CDR3 in amino acids: CASSLGAGGVNHEQFF. As DNA, the CDR3 is TGCGCCAGCAGCTTGGGGGCAGGGGGCGTCAACCATGAGCAGTTCTTC.

This clonotype appeared many times. V gene TRBV27 combines with J gene TRBJ2-1; 9 bases map to TRBD2. Germline CDR1 is MNHEY and CDR2 is SMNVEV (reference sequence). There are 19 residues in the CDR3. V lost 5 bases to trimming and J lost 0 bases; unmatched junction nucleotides: 14. CDR3 sequence (DNA): TGTGCCAGCAGTCTCACTCGACTAGCGGCGCTGAGCTCCTACAATGAGCAGTTCTTC. Residues: CASSLTRLAALSSYNEQFF.

This clonotype was seen more than once but under ten times. The chain uses TRBV12-3 or TRBV12-4 and TRBJ2-5, with D unclear. Trimming stripped 4 bases from V and 0 bases from J, with 6 bases between. The CDR3 spans 13 residues. The CDR3 protein is CASSYQYQETQYF. Written as DNA, the CDR3 is TGTGCCAGCAGTTACCAGTACCAAGAGACCCAGTACTTC.

The chain uses TRBV7-2 and TRBJ2-6; TRBD1 matches 9 bases. The trim removed 5 bases at V and 2 bases at J, leaving 7 bases unmatched. The CDR3 contains 17 residues. Germline CDR1 and CDR2: SGHTA and FQGNSA. This CDR3 is CASSGGTGYTGANVLTF. The DNA for the CDR3 is TGTGCCAGCAGCGGGGGGACAGGGTACACTGGGGCCAACGTCCTGACTTTC.

The chain links TRBV20-1 to TRBJ2-1; D not resolved. The CDR3 totals 14 residues. Germline CDR1 DFQATT, CDR2 SNEGSKA (reference sequence). V was trimmed by 5 bases and J by 7 bases, leaving 18 bases between them. The CDR3 sequence: CSAPDFSTANEQFF. DNA for the CDR3: TGCAGTGCTCCTGATTTCAGCACAGCTAATGAGCAGTTCTTC.

The chain carries TRBV28 and TRBJ2-7; tentative D call: TRBD2 (5 bases). This CDR3 comprises 14 residues. Looked up from germline, CDR1 is MDHEN and CDR2 is SYDVKM. Trimming left V 2 bases short and J 0 bases short, with 8 bases between. This chain's CDR3 is CASSLDYSSYEQYF. In nucleotides, the CDR3 is TGTGCCAGCAGTTTAGACTACAGCTCCTACGAGCAGTACTTC.

This clonotype was counted only a few times. V and J are TRBV12-3 or TRBV12-4 and TRBJ2-5; tentative D call: TRBD1 (5 bases). V lost 5 bases, J lost 5 bases, and 12 bases lay in between. The CDR3 totals 13 residues. The CDR3 here is CASSRQFPETQYF. Written as DNA, the CDR3 is TGTGCCAGCAGTCGACAGTTTCCGGAGACCCAGTACTTC.